Below are 18 T cell receptor beta chains sequenced from a single sample in a study of cytomegalovirus exposure and HLA in healthy donors. The PCR contained 60 Vbeta and 13 Jbeta primers. The repertoire was sequenced with immunoSEQ multiplex PCR; TCRdb's copy has only in-frame clones and lacks some. The sample carries about 170,000 clones, approximately 70% recorded once. What was sequenced was PBMCs. These receptors all stem from a woman between 18 and 29 years old in good health and CMV-seropositive.

The rearrangement uses TRBV7-3 and TRBJ1-6; 7 bases map to TRBD1. The CDR3 is 14 amino acids. V was clipped by 2 bases and J by 7 bases; unmatched bases: 2. Per the germline V gene, CDR1 is SGHTA and CDR2 is FQGTGA. The CDR3, as DNA: TGTGCCAGCAGCTTATTGGGACAGAATTCACCCCTCCACTTT. It is translated as CASSLLGQNSPLHF.

The chain carries TRBV25-1 and TRBJ1-6; D not certain. The CDR3 is 14 residues long. In germline, CDR1 is MGHDK, CDR2 SYGVNS. Trimming removed 2 bases at V and 10 bases at J, with 12 bases between. In DNA, the CDR3 is TGTGCCAGCAGTGAACGGAGGACGGGCTCACCCCTCCACTTT. As protein: CASSERRTGSPLHF.

The genes are TRBV2 and TRBJ1-4; D possibly corresponds to TRBD1 (5 bases). CDR1 and CDR2 (germline): SNHLY, FYNNEI. Between the trimmed V and J ends, which lost 6 bases and 4 bases, there was a span of 12 bases. This CDR3 comprises 14 residues. CDR3 region: CASREGKGNEKLFF. CDR3 bases: TGTGCCAGCAGGGAGGGGAAGGGTAATGAAAAACTGTTTTTT.

On this clone itself: Within the sample, other DNA sequences also encode this same CDR3. The chain is built from TRBV2 and TRBJ2-1; 14 bases agree with TRBD2. Per the germline V gene, CDR1 is SNHLY and CDR2 is FYNNEI. Trimming took 8 bases from V and 9 from J; bases not matched to a gene: 6. CDR3 length equals 14 residues. CDR3 sequence (DNA): TGTGCCAGCGGGACTAGCGGGGGAGCCTCTGAGCAGTTCTTC. This sequence encodes CASGTSGGASEQFF.

This clone was found a few times. This sequence joins TRBV7-2 and TRBJ2-5, with 11 bases lining up with TRBD2. This CDR3 is 15 amino acids long. Germline CDR1 SGHTA, CDR2 FQGNSA. V gave up 5 bases and J gave up 4 bases; unmatched junction bases: 6. This chain's CDR3 is CASSVSGGATETQYF. The CDR3 region has the DNA TGTGCCAGCAGCGTTAGCGGGGGGGCAACAGAGACCCAGTACTTC.

This chain links TRBV9 with TRBJ1-2, with D possibly matching TRBD1 (5 bases). Trimming cost V 4 bases and J 8 bases, with 21 bases left between them. In germline, CDR1 is SGDLS, CDR2 YYNGEE. The CDR3 has 15 residues. CDR3 residues: CASSPLRSQGGGYTF. CDR3 in DNA: TGTGCCAGCAGCCCCCTGAGAAGCCAGGGAGGCGGCTACACCTTC.

This clone was recorded once. The chain is built from TRBV29-1 and TRBJ2-3, with TRBD2 matching 9 bases. The ends lost 4 bases at V and 5 bases at J; junction bases unmatched: 4. CDR3 length: 13 amino acids. Germline CDR1 and CDR2: SQVTM and ANQGSEA. CDR3 in DNA: TGCAGCGTTGGACTAGCGGTTCAAGATACGCAGTATTTT. Amino acids: CSVGLAVQDTQYF.

About this clone: A read error is likely, as this CDR3 ends without the conserved phenylalanine or tryptophan. The chain recombines TRBV18 with TRBJ1-6, with D maybe TRBD1 (5 bases). The V end lost 2 bases, the J end lost 8 bases, and 7 bases lay between the germline ends. The germline V gene encodes CDR1 KGHSH and CDR2 LQKENI. The CDR3 consists of 13 residues. CDR3 residues: CASSPGADSPLHL. The CDR3 DNA reads as TGTGCCAGCTCACCAGGGGCGGATTCACCCCTCCACCTT.

The chain joins TRBV6-5 to TRBJ2-5, with TRBD1 matching over 7 bases. CDR3 length equals 15 residues. V was pared by 0 bases and J by 5 bases, with 6 bases of the junction left unmatched. CDR1 is MNHEY, CDR2 SVGAGI, per germline. The CDR3 loop reads CASSYSLGGGETQYF. CDR3 nucleotides: TGTGCCAGCAGTTACTCTCTAGGGGGCGGGGAGACCCAGTACTTC.

The V and J genes are TRBV5-6 and TRBJ1-1; 7 nucleotides line up with TRBD1. In germline, CDR1 is SGHDT, CDR2 YYEEEE. V was pared by 4 bases and J by 6 bases, with 6 bases of the junction left unmatched. The CDR3 is 13 residues long. The CDR3 is CASSPGGRAEAFF. The DNA for the CDR3 is TGTGCCAGCAGCCCAGGGGGTAGAGCTGAAGCTTTCTTT.

This clone has only a few counts. This chain links TRBV5-6 with TRBJ2-1; D remains ambiguous. This CDR3 comprises 13 residues. Germline V lookup: CDR1 SGHDT, CDR2 YYEEEE. Trimming shortened V by 2 bases and J by 7 bases, and 10 bases separated the two germline ends. CDR3 region: CASSFIRGNEQFF. The CDR3 DNA sequence: TGTGCCAGCAGCTTTATCCGCGGTAATGAGCAGTTCTTC.

This clone was detected once. The chain has TRBV6-1 and TRBJ1-1; 10 bases line up with TRBD1. The CDR3 runs 14 residues. The germline V gene encodes CDR1 MNHNS and CDR2 SASEGT. Trimming cost V 4 bases and J 3 bases; bases outside gene matches: 2. CDR3 loop: CASSGTGGDTEAFF. Written as DNA, the CDR3 is TGTGCCAGCAGTGGGACAGGGGGGGACACTGAAGCTTTCTTT.

Concerning this clone: One junction end does not reproduce the germline sequence, and a read error may be involved. The rearrangement joins TRBV7-9 to TRBJ1-2, with TRBD1 identical over 9 bases. Germline V lookup: CDR1 SEHNR, CDR2 FQNEAQ (reference sequence). The CDR3 sequence is 16 residues long. The CDR3 sequence is CSSSLGAGQGNYGYTF. Written as DNA, the CDR3 is TGTTCCAGCAGCCTCGGGGCAGGACAGGGGAACTATGGCTACACCTTC.

V gene TRBV4-3 combines with J gene TRBJ1-2; tentative D call: TRBD1 (5 bases). The germline V gene encodes CDR1 LGHNA and CDR2 YSLEER. CDR3 length: 14 amino acids. V lost 1 base and J lost 4, with 10 bases in between. The CDR3 DNA is TGCGCCAGCAGCCAAGTTAGTACAGGCTATGGCTACACCTTC. It encodes CASSQVSTGYGYTF.

This clone has just one count. The V and J genes are TRBV5-1 and TRBJ2-7; no definite D call. Between the trimmed V and J ends, which lost 0 bases and 2 bases, there was a span of 21 bases. The germline V gene has CDR1 SGHRS and CDR2 YFSETQ. The CDR3 contains 18 residues. The CDR3 spells CASSLASAPTAGPYEQYF. The CDR3 DNA reads TGCGCCAGCAGCTTGGCCTCGGCCCCTACAGCAGGCCCCTACGAGCAGTACTTC.

The chain has TRBV15 and TRBJ2-3; D may be TRBD1 (5 bases). Germline loops: CDR1 LNHNV, CDR2 YYDKDF (reference sequence). Trimming removed 1 base at V and 2 bases at J, with 7 bases between. The CDR3 totals 14 residues. The CDR3 bases are TGTGCCACCAGCAGAGCTGGGGCCACAGATACGCAGTATTTT. Translation: CATSRAGATDTQYF.

The rearrangement uses TRBV6-5 and TRBJ2-7; no clear D gene. This CDR3 is 11 amino acids long. Trimming took off 6 bases at V and 6 bases at J, with 9 bases between the two ends. Germline V gene data show CDR1 as MNHEY and CDR2 as SVGAGI. CDR3 loop: CASRLASEQYF. For the CDR3, the DNA is TGTGCCAGCAGACTCGCCTCCGAGCAGTACTTC.

This rearrangement joins TRBV6-4 to TRBJ1-1, with unresolved D. With 6 bases removed from V and 3 bases from J, the gap between germline ends came to 14 bases. CDR3 length: 14 residues. Per the germline V gene, CDR1 is MRHNA and CDR2 is SNTAGT. CDR3 in amino acids: CASRKVRSDTEAFF. For the CDR3, the DNA is TGTGCCAGCAGGAAAGTGAGGAGCGACACTGAAGCTTTCTTT.